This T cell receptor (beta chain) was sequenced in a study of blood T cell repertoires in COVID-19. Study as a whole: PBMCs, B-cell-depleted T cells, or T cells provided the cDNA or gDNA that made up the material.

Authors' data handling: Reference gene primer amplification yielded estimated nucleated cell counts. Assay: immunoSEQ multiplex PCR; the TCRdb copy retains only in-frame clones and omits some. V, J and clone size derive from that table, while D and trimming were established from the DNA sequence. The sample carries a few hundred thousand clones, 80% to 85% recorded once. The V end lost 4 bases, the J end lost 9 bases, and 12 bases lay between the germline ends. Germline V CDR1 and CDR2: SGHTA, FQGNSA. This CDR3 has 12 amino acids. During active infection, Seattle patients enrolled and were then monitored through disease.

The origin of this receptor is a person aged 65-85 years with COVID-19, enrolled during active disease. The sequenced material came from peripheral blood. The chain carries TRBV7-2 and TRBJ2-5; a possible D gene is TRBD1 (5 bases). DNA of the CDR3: TGTGCCAGCAGCTCAGCCCCCAGGGCCCAGTACTTC. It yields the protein CASSSAPRAQYF.